Listed here are 3 T cell receptor beta chains from one sample, sequenced in a study of blood T cell repertoires in COVID-19. TCRdb's copy holds only in-frame clones and misses some; the assay was immunoSEQ multiplex PCR. The table lists over 95,000 clones, around 84% of them singletons. Sequencing was performed on peripheral blood. Receptors were obtained from a woman aged 40 to 50 with acute or convalescent COVID-19.

This rearrangement joins TRBV6-2 or TRBV6-3 to TRBJ1-3; D possibly corresponds to TRBD1 (5 bases). Germline V gene lookup returns CDR1 MNHEY and CDR2 SVGEGT. Between the trimmed V and J ends, which lost 4 bases and 0 bases, there was a span of 13 bases. The CDR3 spans 16 residues. As DNA, the CDR3 is TGTGCCAGCAGTTCGCGGGGACTGCTCTCTGGAAACACCATATATTTT. Its protein product is CASSSRGLLSGNTIYF.

The V call is TRBV30, the J call TRBJ1-5; D is undetermined. The CDR3 runs 13 residues. The V gene's germline CDR1 is GTSNPN and CDR2 SVGIG (reference sequence). V lost 1 base and J 3 bases, leaving 7 bases between the germline ends. The chain's CDR3 is CAWSGDNNQPQHF. In DNA form, the CDR3 reads TGTGCCTGGAGTGGCGACAACAATCAGCCCCAGCATTTT.

This sequence joins TRBV6-1 and TRBJ1-5; 7 nucleotides agree with TRBD1. Per the germline V gene, CDR1 is MNHNS and CDR2 is SASEGT. CDR3 length: 18 amino acids. Unmatched junction bases numbered 10, after V lost 2 bases and J lost 0 bases. CDR3 sequence (DNA): TGTGCCAGCAGTGAAAGGGGCAGGGGGGAGGATAGCAATCAGCCCCAGCATTTT. This sequence encodes CASSERGRGEDSNQPQHF.